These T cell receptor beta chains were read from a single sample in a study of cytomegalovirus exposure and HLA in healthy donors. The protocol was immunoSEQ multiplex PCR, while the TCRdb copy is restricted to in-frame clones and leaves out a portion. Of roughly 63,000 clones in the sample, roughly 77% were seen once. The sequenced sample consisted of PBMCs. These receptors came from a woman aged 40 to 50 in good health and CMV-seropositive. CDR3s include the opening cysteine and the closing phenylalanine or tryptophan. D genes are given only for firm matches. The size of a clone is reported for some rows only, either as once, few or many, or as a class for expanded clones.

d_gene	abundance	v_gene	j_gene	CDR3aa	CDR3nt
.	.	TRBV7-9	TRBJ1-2	CASSLLRGGHGGYTF	TGTGCCAGCAGCTTGTTACGGGGGGGGCACGGTGGCTACACCTTC
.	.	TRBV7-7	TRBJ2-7	CASSEGAGGAYEQYF	TGTGCCAGCAGCGAGGGGGCGGGGGGTGCCTACGAGCAGTACTTC
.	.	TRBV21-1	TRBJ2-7	CASIDSSYEQYF	TGTGCCAGCATCGACAGCTCCTACGAGCAGTACTTC
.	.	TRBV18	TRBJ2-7	CASSPRGASTYEQYF	TGTGCCAGCTCCCCTCGGGGGGCATCCACCTACGAGCAGTACTTC
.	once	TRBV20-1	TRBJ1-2	CSASPSYGYTF	TGCAGTGCTAGCCCCAGCTATGGCTACACCTTC
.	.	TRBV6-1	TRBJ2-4	CASSLHLIDIQYF	TGTGCCAGCAGTTTGCATCTTATAGACATTCAGTACTTC
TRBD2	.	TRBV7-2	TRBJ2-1	CASSRTSGGANEQFF	TGTGCCAGCAGCAGGACTAGCGGGGGGGCGAATGAGCAGTTCTTC
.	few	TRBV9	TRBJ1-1	CASSSTLSETGENTEAFF	TGTGCCAGCAGCTCCACCCTATCGGAAACCGGGGAGAACACTGAAGCTTTCTTT
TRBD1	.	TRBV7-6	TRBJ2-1	CASSASGTGGVNEQFF	TGTGCCAGCAGCGCATCCGGGACAGGAGGAGTTAATGAGCAGTTCTTC
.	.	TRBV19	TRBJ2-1	CASSTSLGRGEQFF	TGTGCCAGTAGCACCTCTCTAGGGCGCGGGGAGCAGTTCTTC
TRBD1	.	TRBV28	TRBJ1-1	CASSTTGATEAFF	TGTGCCAGCAGTACGACAGGGGCCACTGAAGCTTTCTTT
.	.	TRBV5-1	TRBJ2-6	CASSFAGAGANVLTF	TGCGCCAGCAGCTTCGCAGGGGCTGGGGCCAACGTCCTGACTTTC
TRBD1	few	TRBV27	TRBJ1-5	CASSLKGAPGTGAPRSNQPQHF	TGTGCCAGCAGTTTAAAGGGTGCTCCCGGGACAGGAGCCCCGAGGAGCAATCAGCCCCAGCATTTT
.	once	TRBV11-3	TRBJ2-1	CASSLERGNYNEQFF	TGTGCCAGCAGCTTAGAAAGGGGGAACTACAATGAGCAGTTCTTC
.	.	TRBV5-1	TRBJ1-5	CASSLGGEGQPQHF	TGCGCCAGCAGCTTGGGGGGTGAGGGTCAGCCCCAGCATTTT
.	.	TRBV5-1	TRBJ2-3	CASSLETGADTQYF	TGCGCCAGCAGCTTGGAGACAGGAGCAGATACGCAGTATTTT
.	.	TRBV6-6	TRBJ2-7	CASSYFSRVAYEQYF	TGTGCCAGCAGTTACTTCTCCAGGGTAGCATACGAGCAGTACTTC
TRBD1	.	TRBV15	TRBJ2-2	CATSPGQGQNGELFF	TGTGCCACCAGCCCGGGACAGGGGCAAAACGGGGAGCTGTTTTTT
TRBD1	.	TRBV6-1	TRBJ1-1	CATNDRVNEAFF	TGTGCCACCAATGACAGGGTAAATGAAGCTTTCTTT
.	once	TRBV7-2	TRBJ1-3	CASSSGQSSGNTIYF	TGTGCCAGCAGCTCCGGACAGAGCTCTGGAAACACCATATATTTT
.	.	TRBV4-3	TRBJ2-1	CASSQARGGGRKFF	TGCGCCAGCAGCCAAGCCAGGGGCGGGGGAAGGAAGTTCTTC
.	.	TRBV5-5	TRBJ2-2	CASSLEAGVYGELFF	TGTGCCAGCAGCTTGGAGGCAGGTGTATACGGGGAGCTGTTTTTT
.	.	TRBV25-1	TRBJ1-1	CASSEGGPDEAFF	TGTGCCAGCAGTGAAGGGGGCCCAGATGAAGCTTTCTTT
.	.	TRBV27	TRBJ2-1	CASGPLGASYNEQFF	TGTGCCAGCGGACCCCTGGGGGCCTCCTACAATGAGCAGTTCTTC